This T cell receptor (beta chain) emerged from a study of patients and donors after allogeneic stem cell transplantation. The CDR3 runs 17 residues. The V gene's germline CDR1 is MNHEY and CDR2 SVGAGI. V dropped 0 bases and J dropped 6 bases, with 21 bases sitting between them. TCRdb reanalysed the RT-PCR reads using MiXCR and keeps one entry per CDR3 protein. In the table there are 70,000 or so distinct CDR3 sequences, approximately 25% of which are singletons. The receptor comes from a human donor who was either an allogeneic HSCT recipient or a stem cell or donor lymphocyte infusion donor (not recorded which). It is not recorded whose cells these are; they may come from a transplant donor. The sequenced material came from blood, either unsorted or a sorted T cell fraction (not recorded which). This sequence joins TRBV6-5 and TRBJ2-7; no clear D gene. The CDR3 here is CASSYSKRVALLGEQYF. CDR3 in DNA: TGTGCCAGCAGTTACTCGAAAAGGGTAGCTCTACTTGGCGAGCAGTACTTC.